The rows below give T cell receptor beta chains drawn from one sample of a study of blood T cell repertoires in COVID-19. Clones were read by immunoSEQ multiplex PCR, and TCRdb kept only the in-frame ones, dropping some. This table holds over 150,000 clones, more than 65% found once. Sequenced input: PBMCs or T cells enriched from blood (not recorded which). These receptors were obtained from a man between 35 and 55 years old who had recovered from COVID-19. CDR3s include the opening cysteine and the closing phenylalanine or tryptophan. The D gene is left open where the match is weak.

TRBD1 TRBV5-5 CASSWTGGPYEQYF
TRBD2 TRBV19 CASRASGPTGELFF
. TRBV4-3 CASSQAVEAEAFF
TRBD1 TRBV6-5 CASPGTGYGYGYTF
TRBD1 TRBV9 CAGSVYRGTYNEQFF
. TRBV12-3/TRBV12-4 CASSRGNTQYF
. TRBV18 CASFNRDNTEAFF
. TRBV6-5 CASCNSGQLYGYTF
TRBD2 TRBV7-2 CASSLISGGPSSYNEQFF
. TRBV4-2 CASSQEGGASHSYEQYF
. TRBV6-2/TRBV6-3 CASSYVGGGPGELFF
TRBD1 TRBV15 CATSGRLTGVGELFF
TRBD1 TRBV10-3 CAISEPNPQTGEINYGYTF
TRBD1 TRBV5-4 CASSSDRQGAEGTQYF
. TRBV9 CASSGSSGNTIYF
. TRBV2 CASTRDYQETQYF
. TRBV4-3 CASSQDPRTYEQYF
. TRBV19 CASSIDRRGDYTF
TRBD1 TRBV3-1/TRBV3-2 CASSQGSGTGSSREQYF
TRBD1 TRBV18 CASSPPGQGNNEQFF
. TRBV27 CASAATIYNSPLHF
TRBD1 TRBV7-2 CASSFRSRGYNEQFF
. TRBV5-6 CASSLVGGRGYTF
. TRBV3-1/TRBV3-2 CASSQGGYEQYF
. TRBV6-5 CATRAASNSPLHF
TRBD1 TRBV7-8 CASSLMTGGFNYGYTF
. TRBV7-9 CASSLEGGWSEAFF
. TRBV27 CASSPGRGETQYF
TRBD1 TRBV15 CATSRDRAGGSEAFF
. TRBV6-2/TRBV6-3 CASSLGRGPGNYGYTF
TRBD2 TRBV5-1 CASSPARTSGVYEQYF
. TRBV11-2 CASSPHPGGNEQFF
. TRBV12-3/TRBV12-4 CASSQGAGNTIYF
. TRBV19 CASSFTTNTEAFF
. TRBV18 CASSPQMNTEAFF
. TRBV19 CASSSTARYGYTF
TRBD2 TRBV9 CASSPRGGEVEQYF
TRBD2 TRBV5-4 CASNNRGLASTDTQYF
TRBD1 TRBV5-1 CASSLGTGGNQPQHF
. TRBV9 CASSPSLSYGYTF
. TRBV3-1/TRBV3-2 CASSQEGRESGEQFF
TRBD1 TRBV6-5 CASSYPRQGAIGELFF
. TRBV15 CATSRDRVPGNTIYF
. TRBV5-4 CASSISQGRNTEAFF
. TRBV19 CASTLHPGQRNGYTF
TRBD1 TRBV5-1 CASSLRTTGGGSPLHF
. TRBV24-1 CATSDFGTGNTGELFF
TRBD1 TRBV11-2 CASSSRQTGVYEQYF